The sequence of this T cell receptor (beta chain) was determined in a study of technical replicates of blood from a handful of donors. The repertoire was sequenced with immunoSEQ multiplex PCR; TCRdb's copy has only in-frame clones and lacks some. Of almost 55,000 clones listed, around 94% are singletons. The CDR3 has 13 amino acids. The germline V gene encodes CDR1 SQVTM and CDR2 ANQGSEA. V was clipped by 6 bases and J by 3 bases, with 14 bases between them. This clonotype was sampled from a human donor in good health. The sequenced sample consisted of T cells isolated from PBMCs. This sequence joins TRBV29-1 and TRBJ1-2, with D tentatively TRBD1 (6 bases). In DNA form, the CDR3 reads TGCAGCGTCCACAGGGAAGTGGACTATGGCTACACCTTC. Amino acid sequence: CSVHREVDYGYTF.